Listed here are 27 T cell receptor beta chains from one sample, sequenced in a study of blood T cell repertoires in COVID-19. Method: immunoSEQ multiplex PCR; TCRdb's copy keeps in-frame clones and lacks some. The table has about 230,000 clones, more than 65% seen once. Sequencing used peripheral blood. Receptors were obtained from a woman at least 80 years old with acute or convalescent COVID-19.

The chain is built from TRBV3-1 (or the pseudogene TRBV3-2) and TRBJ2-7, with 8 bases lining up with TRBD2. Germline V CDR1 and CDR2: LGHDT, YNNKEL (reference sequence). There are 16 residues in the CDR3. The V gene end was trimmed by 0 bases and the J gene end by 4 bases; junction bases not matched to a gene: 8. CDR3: CASSQDLGLVGYEQYF. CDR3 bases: TGTGCCAGCAGCCAAGATCTGGGACTAGTTGGGTACGAGCAGTACTTC.

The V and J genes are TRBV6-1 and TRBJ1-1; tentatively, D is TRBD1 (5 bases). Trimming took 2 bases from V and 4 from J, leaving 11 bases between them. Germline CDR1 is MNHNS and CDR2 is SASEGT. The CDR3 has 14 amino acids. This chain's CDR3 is CASSETGESTEAFF. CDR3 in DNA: TGTGCCAGCAGTGAAACAGGAGAATCCACTGAAGCTTTCTTT.

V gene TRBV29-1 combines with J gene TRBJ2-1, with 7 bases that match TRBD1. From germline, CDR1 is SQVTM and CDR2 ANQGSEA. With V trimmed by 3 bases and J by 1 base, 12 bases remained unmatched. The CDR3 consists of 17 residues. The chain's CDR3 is CSVETGLRGRSYNEQFF. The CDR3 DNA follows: TGCAGCGTTGAGACAGGGTTGAGGGGGAGATCCTACAATGAGCAGTTCTTC.

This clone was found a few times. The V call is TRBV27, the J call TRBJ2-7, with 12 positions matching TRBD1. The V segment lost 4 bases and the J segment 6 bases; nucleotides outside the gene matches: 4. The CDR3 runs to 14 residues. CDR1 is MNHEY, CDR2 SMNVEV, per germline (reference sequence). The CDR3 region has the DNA TGTGCCAGCAGTTCCTCGGGACAGGGGGCCGAGCAGTACTTC. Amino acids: CASSSSGQGAEQYF.

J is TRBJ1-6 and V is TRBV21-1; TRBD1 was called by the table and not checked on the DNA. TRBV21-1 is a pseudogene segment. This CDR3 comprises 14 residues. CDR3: CASSPDRGGSPLHF. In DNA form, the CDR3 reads TGTGCCAGCAGTCCCGACAGGGGGGGATCACCCCTCCACTTT.

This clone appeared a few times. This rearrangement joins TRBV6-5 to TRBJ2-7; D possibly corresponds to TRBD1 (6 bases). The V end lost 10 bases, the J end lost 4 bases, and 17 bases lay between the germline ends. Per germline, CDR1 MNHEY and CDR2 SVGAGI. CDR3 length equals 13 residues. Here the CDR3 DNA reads TGTGCCATTACACAGGGCAGGAATTACGAGCAGTACTTC. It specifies CAITQGRNYEQYF.

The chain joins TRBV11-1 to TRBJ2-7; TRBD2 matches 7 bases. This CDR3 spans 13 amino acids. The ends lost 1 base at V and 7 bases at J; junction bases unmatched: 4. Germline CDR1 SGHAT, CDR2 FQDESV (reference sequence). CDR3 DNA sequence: TGTGCCAGCAGCTTAGTCCTGGGGGGGGAGCAGTACTTC. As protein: CASSLVLGGEQYF.

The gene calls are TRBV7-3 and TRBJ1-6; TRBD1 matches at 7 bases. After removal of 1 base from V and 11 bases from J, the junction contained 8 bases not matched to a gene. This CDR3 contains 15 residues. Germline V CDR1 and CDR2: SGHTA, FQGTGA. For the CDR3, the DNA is TGTGCCAGCAGCTTAAATGGCAGGGGGTCGGCACCCCTCCACTTT. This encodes CASSLNGRGSAPLHF.

The DNA for the CDR3 is TGTGCCTGGAGTCGATTTTCGGTCAGGGGGTTTCGCGAGCAGTACTTC. Translated: CAWSRFSVRGFREQYF. V is TRBV30 and J is TRBJ2-7; 7 nucleotides line up with TRBD1. After removal of 2 bases from V and 6 bases from J, the junction contained 16 bases not matched to a gene. CDR1 and CDR2 (germline): GTSNPN, SVGIG (reference sequence). The CDR3 consists of 16 residues.

As DNA, the CDR3 is TGTGCCAGCAGTGAATTCCTAGCGGGGATCCAAGAGACCCAGTACTTC. Translating gives CASSEFLAGIQETQYF. V usage is TRBV25-1 and J usage is TRBJ2-5; 9 bases fit TRBD2. The V and J ends lost 1 base and 1 base, in that order; junction bases with no gene match: 4. The germline V gene has CDR1 MGHDK and CDR2 SYGVNS. The CDR3 loop spans 16 amino acids.

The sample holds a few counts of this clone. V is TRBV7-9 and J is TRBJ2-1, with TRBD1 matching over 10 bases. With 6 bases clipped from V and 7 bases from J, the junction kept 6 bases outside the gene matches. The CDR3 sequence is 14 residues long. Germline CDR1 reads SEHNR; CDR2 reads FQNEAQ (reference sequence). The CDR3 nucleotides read TGTGCCAGCAGGGATGTGGACAGGGGGAATGAGCAGTTCTTC. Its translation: CASRDVDRGNEQFF. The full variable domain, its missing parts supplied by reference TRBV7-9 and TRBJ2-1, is DTGVSQNPRHKITKRGQNVTFRCDPISEHNRLYWYRQTLGQGPEFLTYFQNEAQLEKSRLLSDRFSAERPKGSFSTLEIQRTEQGDSAMYLCASRDVDRGNEQFFGPGTRLTVL.

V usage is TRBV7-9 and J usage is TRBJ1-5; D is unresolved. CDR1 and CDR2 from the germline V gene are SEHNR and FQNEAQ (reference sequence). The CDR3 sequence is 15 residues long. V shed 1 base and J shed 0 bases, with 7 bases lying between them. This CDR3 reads CASSLGPGSNQPQHF. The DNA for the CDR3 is TGTGCCAGCAGCTTAGGACCGGGTAGCAATCAGCCCCAGCATTTT.

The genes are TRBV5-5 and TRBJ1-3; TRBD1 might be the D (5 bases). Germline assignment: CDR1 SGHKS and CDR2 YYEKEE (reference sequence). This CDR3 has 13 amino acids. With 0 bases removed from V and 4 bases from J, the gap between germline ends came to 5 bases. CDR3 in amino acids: CASSLGGGNTIYF. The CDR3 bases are TGTGCCAGCAGCTTGGGGGGCGGAAACACCATATATTTT.

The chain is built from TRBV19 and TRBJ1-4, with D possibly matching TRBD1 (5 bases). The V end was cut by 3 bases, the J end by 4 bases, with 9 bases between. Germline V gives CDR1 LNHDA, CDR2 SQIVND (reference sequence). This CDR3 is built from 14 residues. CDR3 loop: CASSITGLNEKLFF. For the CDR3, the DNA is TGTGCCAGTAGTATTACAGGTCTTAATGAAAAACTGTTTTTT.

The CDR3 spells CASSPWVAADYEQYF. The CDR3 nucleotides read TGTGCCAGCAGCCCGTGGGTAGCCGCAGATTACGAGCAGTACTTC. This chain joins TRBV7-8 and TRBJ2-7; no clear D gene. Germline CDR1 is SGHVS and CDR2 is FQNEAQ. Trimming cost V 5 bases and J 4 bases, with 18 bases left between them. This CDR3 has 15 residues.

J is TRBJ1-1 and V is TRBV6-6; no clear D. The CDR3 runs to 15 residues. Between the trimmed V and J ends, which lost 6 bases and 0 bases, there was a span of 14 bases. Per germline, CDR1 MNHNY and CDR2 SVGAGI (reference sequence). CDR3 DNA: TGTGCCAGCAGCTCCAGGTTGGGAGTGAACACTGAAGCTTTCTTT. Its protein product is CASSSRLGVNTEAFF.

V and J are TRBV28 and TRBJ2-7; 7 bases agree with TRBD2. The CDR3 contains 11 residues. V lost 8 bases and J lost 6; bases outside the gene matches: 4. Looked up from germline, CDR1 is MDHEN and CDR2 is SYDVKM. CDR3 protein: CASGGRREQYF. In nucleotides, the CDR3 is TGTGCCAGCGGCGGGAGACGCGAGCAGTACTTC.

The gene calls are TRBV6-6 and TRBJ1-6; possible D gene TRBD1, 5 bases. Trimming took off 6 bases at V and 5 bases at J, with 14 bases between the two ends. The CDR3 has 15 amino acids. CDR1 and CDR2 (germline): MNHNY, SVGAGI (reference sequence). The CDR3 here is CASSRRGEDNSPLHF. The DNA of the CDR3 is TGTGCCAGCAGCCGCCGGGGGGAGGATAATTCACCCCTCCACTTT.

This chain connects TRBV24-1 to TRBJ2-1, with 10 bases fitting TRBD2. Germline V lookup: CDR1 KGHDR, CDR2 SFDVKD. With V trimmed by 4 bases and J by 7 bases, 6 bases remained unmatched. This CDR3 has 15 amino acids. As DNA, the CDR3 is TGTGCCACCAGTGAGTCTAGCGGGAGTAAAAATGAGCAGTTCTTC. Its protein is CATSESSGSKNEQFF.

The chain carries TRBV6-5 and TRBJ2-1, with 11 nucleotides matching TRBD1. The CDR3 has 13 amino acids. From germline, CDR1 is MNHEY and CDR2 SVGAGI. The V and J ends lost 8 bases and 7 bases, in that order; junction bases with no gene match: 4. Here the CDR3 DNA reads TGTGCCAGCTGGTGGGACAGGGGGAATGAGCAGTTCTTC. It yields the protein CASWWDRGNEQFF.

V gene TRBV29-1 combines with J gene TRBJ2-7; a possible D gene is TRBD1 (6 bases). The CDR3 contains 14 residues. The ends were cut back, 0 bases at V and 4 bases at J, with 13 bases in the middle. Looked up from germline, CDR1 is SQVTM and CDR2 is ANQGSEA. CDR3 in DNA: TGCAGCGTTGAAGAATCTGGACAGCTATACGAGCAGTACTTC. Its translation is CSVEESGQLYEQYF.

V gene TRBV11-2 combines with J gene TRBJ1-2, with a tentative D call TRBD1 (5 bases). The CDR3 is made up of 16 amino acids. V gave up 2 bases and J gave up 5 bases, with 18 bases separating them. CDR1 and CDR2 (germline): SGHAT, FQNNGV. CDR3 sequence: CASSLSLGGMEYGYTF. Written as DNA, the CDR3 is TGTGCCAGCAGCTTATCCCTGGGGGGGATGGAGTATGGCTACACCTTC.

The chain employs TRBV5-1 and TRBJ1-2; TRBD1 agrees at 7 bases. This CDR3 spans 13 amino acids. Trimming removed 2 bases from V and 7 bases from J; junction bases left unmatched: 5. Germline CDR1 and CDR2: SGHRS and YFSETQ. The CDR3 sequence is CASSFDRERGYTF. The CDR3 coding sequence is TGCGCCAGCAGCTTCGACAGGGAGCGTGGCTACACCTTC.

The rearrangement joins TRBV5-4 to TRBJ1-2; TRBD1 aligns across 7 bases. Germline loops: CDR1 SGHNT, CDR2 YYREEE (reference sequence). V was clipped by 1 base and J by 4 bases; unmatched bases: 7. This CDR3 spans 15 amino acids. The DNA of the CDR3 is TGTGCCAGCAGCTTGTCCCCAGGGACAGTCTATGGCTACACCTTC. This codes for CASSLSPGTVYGYTF.

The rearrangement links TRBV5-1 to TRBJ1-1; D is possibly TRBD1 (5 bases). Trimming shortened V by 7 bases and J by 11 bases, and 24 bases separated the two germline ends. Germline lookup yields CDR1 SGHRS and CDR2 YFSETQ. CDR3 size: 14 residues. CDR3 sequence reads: CASAPSDTFKGAFF. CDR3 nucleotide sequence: TGCGCCAGCGCCCCTTCGGACACTTTTAAGGGGGCTTTCTTT.

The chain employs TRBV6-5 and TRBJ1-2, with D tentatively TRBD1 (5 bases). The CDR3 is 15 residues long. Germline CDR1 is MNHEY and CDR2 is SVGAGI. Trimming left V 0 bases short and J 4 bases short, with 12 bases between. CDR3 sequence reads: CASSYSGTGVYGYTF. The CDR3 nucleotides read TGTGCCAGCAGTTACTCCGGGACTGGGGTCTATGGCTACACCTTC.

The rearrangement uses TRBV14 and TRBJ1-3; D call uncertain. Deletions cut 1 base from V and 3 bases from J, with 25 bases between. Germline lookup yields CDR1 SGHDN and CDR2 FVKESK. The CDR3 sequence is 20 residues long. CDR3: CASSQAAVVWRAGSGNTIYF. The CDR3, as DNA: TGTGCCAGCAGCCAAGCGGCGGTAGTTTGGAGGGCTGGTAGTGGAAACACCATATATTTT.